This T cell receptor beta chain was identified in a study of graft-versus-host responses after intestinal transplantation. Turning to the study itself: Transplant recipients had multivisceral, liver-intestinal, or isolated intestinal grafts. The whole recipient group had anti-thymocyte globulin induction followed by tacrolimus and steroids for around 3 years.

Repertoires were generated with immunoSEQ multiplex PCR, while TCRdb's copy carries only in-frame clones and drops some. The table records about 88,000 clones, about 91% of them present only once. V was pared by 5 bases and J by 0 bases, with 4 bases of the junction left unmatched. Germline V CDR1 and CDR2: SSHAT, FNYEAQ (reference sequence). The CDR3 has 14 amino acids. Concerning this clone: Its antigen is as yet unknown.

V is TRBV7-7 and J is TRBJ2-7; 7 bases agree with TRBD1. This material consisted of unstimulated CD4+ T cells sorted from spleen or lymph node cells, taken before transplant. This TCR was sampled from a human donor who was the organ donor for an intestinal transplant. The CDR3 reads CASSPGQNSYEQYF. CDR3 nucleotides: TGTGCCAGCAGCCCGGGACAGAACTCCTACGAGCAGTACTTC. The entire variable domain, with the rest obtained from reference TRBV7-7 and TRBJ2-7, is as follows: GAGVSQSPRYKVTKRGQDVTLRCDPISSHATLYWYQQALGQGPEFLTYFNYEAQPDKSGLPSDRFSAERPEGSISTLTIQRTEQRDSAMYRCASSPGQNSYEQYFGPGTRLTVT.